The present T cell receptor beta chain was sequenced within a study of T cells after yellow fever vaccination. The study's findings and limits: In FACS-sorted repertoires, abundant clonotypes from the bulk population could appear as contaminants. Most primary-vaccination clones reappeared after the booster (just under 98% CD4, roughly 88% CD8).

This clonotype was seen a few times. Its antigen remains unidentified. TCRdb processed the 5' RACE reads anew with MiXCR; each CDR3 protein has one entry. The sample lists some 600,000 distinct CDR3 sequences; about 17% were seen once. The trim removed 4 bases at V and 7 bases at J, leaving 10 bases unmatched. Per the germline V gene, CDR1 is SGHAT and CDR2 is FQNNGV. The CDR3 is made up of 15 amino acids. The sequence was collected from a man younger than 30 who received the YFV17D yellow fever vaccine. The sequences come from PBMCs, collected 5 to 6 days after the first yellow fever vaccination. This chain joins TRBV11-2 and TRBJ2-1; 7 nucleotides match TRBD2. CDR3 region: CASSSIAGAGNEQFF. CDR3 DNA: TGTGCCAGCAGCTCTATAGCGGGTGCGGGGAATGAGCAGTTCTTC.